These T cell receptor beta chains were read from a single sample in a study of cytomegalovirus exposure and HLA in healthy donors. Generated by immunoSEQ multiplex PCR, the TCRdb table keeps only in-frame clones and is missing some. This repertoire includes about 130,000 clones. Material for sequencing was PBMCs. Receptors originate from a woman aged 40 to 55 in good health and CMV-seronegative. Both conserved end residues are trimmed from each CDR3.

v_call cdr3_aa
TRBV7-2 ASSLASASSYNSPLH
TRBV6-5 ASSELAGGPNEQF
TRBV28 ASSHGRSGSNQPQH
TRBV19 ASSMGRGEKLF
TRBV19 ASSYSPFGSYEQY
TRBV4-3 ASSKGKGGATDTQY
TRBV6-5 ASFSGGKGNTIY
TRBV28 ASSFRDRVDQPQH
TRBV19 ASSTPGDRANEKLF
TRBV5-6 ASSLWGRIDTEAF
TRBV28 ASSLNGAGNQPQH
TRBV6-1 ASRERGVGDSPLH
TRBV6-1 ASSPDEGEQF